One sample yielded the 17 T cell receptor beta chains listed below, sequenced in a study of shared clonotypes between healthy human individuals. Method: immunoSEQ multiplex PCR; TCRdb's copy keeps in-frame clones and lacks some. The sample lists around 2.1 million clones, 90% to 95% occurring once. Positively selected for CCR7, the CD45RO-negative cells used as naive CD8 cells excluded terminally differentiated effector memory CD45RA+ cells. Sequencing was carried out using naive CD8+ T cells from PBMCs. These receptors all stem from a man in his late teens or twenties in good health. Some clones in this sample may be carry-over from other donors' samples.

The V call is TRBV7-9, the J call TRBJ2-2; no clear D. V shed 7 bases and J shed 5 bases, with 14 bases lying between them. This CDR3 is built from 14 residues. Germline CDR1 is SEHNR and CDR2 is FQNEAQ (reference sequence). CDR3 coding DNA: TGTGCCAGCATCCTCGGTGATCAGACCGGGGAGCTGTTTTTT. Translation gives CASILGDQTGELFF.

The chain has TRBV11-2 and TRBJ1-5, with 8 nucleotides matching TRBD1. The germline V gene has CDR1 SGHAT and CDR2 FQNNGV. This CDR3 comprises 15 residues. The V and J ends lost 5 bases and 4 bases, in that order; junction bases with no gene match: 7. The CDR3 sequence: CASSATDRDNQPQHF. As DNA, the CDR3 is TGTGCCAGCAGCGCCACGGACAGGGATAATCAGCCCCAGCATTTT.

The chain is built from TRBV4-1 and TRBJ2-3, with D possibly TRBD1 on 6 matching bases. The V and J ends lost 6 bases and 0 bases respectively, with 19 bases between them. The CDR3 loop spans 17 amino acids. Germline-derived CDR1 and CDR2 are MGHRA and YSYEKL. The CDR3 nucleotides are TGCGCCAGCAGTAACGCTGTGGGGACACTTAGCACAGATACGCAGTATTTT. It codes for CASSNAVGTLSTDTQYF.

Here the CDR3 reads CAISGAGADKNIQYF. The DNA of the CDR3 is TGTGCCATCAGTGGAGCGGGAGCTGACAAAAACATTCAGTACTTC. The chain employs TRBV10-3 and TRBJ2-4; 8 nucleotides align to TRBD2. The CDR3 totals 15 residues. The germline CDR1 and CDR2 sequences are ENHRY and SYGVKD. J was trimmed by 3 bases and V by 4 bases; bases with no gene match: 5.

This chain joins TRBV10-3 and TRBJ1-1; possibly TRBD1 for D (5 bases). Trimming pared 6 bases from V and 6 bases from J, leaving 20 bases between. Germline lookup yields CDR1 ENHRY and CDR2 SYGVKD. CDR3 length equals 15 residues. CDR3 coding DNA: TGTGCCATCAGACAAACCCGACAGACGATCGCTGAAGCTTTCTTT. Translating it yields CAIRQTRQTIAEAFF.

CDR3 region: CASSQETGWGSLNTEAFF. DNA of the CDR3: TGTGCCAGCAGCCAGGAGACAGGGTGGGGGTCCCTGAACACTGAAGCTTTCTTT. The chain uses TRBV4-2 and TRBJ1-1, with TRBD1 identical over 7 bases. Germline V lookup: CDR1 LGHNA, CDR2 YNFKEQ. V shed 3 bases and J 0 bases; nucleotides not matched to a gene: 13. This CDR3 comprises 18 residues.

This rearrangement joins TRBV9 to TRBJ2-1, with D tentatively TRBD2 (5 bases). V was clipped by 0 bases and J by 3 bases, with 10 bases between them. The CDR3 consists of 15 residues. CDR1 SGDLS and CDR2 YYNGEE come from the germline V gene. CDR3: CASSVARGNYNEQFF. In DNA form, the CDR3 reads TGTGCCAGCAGCGTAGCCCGGGGAAACTACAATGAGCAGTTCTTC.

The V gene is TRBV27, the J gene TRBJ2-5; no definite D call. Germline assignment: CDR1 MNHEY and CDR2 SMNVEV (reference sequence). Trimming shortened V by 0 bases and J by 2 bases, and 4 bases separated the two germline ends. This CDR3 has 13 residues. The CDR3 DNA sequence: TGTGCCAGCAGTTTATCATTTCAAGAGACCCAGTACTTC. The encoded protein is CASSLSFQETQYF.

The chain combines TRBV5-4 with TRBJ2-7, with 9 bases matching TRBD1. J gave up 3 bases and V 1 base, and 2 bases lay outside the gene matches. CDR3 length: 14 amino acids. Germline CDR1 is SGHNT and CDR2 is YYREEE (reference sequence). The CDR3 reads CASSLRTGDYEQYF. The CDR3 DNA reads as TGTGCCAGCAGCTTGAGGACAGGGGACTACGAGCAGTACTTC. The whole variable domain, filled in from reference TRBV5-4 and TRBJ2-7, reads ETGVTQSPTHLIKTRGQQVTLRCSSQSGHNTVSWYQQALGQGPQFIFQYYREEENGRGNFPPRFSGLQFPNYSSELNVNALELDDSALYLCASSLRTGDYEQYFGPGTRLTVT.

The chain uses TRBV9 and TRBJ1-2; perhaps TRBD1 as D (5 bases). V lost 4 bases and J 0 bases, leaving 16 bases between the germline ends. This CDR3 comprises 16 residues. Germline V lookup: CDR1 SGDLS, CDR2 YYNGEE. CDR3 sequence (DNA): TGTGCCAGCAGCCACTCTCAGGACAATTCTAACTATGGCTACACCTTC. Translation gives CASSHSQDNSNYGYTF. Variable domain in full (rest from reference TRBV9 and TRBJ1-2): DSGVTQTPKHLITATGQRVTLRCSPRSGDLSVYWYQQSLDQGLQFLIQYYNGEERAKGNILERFSAQQFPDLHSELNLSSLELGDSALYFCASSHSQDNSNYGYTFGSGTRLTVV.

This CDR3 reads CASSFKGSYEQYF. Here the CDR3 DNA reads TGTGCCAGCAGCTTTAAGGGCTCCTACGAGCAGTACTTC. The J gene is TRBJ2-7, the V gene TRBV5-6; D is unclear. Trimming took 2 bases from V and 0 from J, leaving 6 bases between them. The CDR3 is 13 residues long. Germline V lookup: CDR1 SGHDT, CDR2 YYEEEE.

The chain has TRBV9 and TRBJ2-2; tentatively, D is TRBD2 (5 bases). Per the germline V gene, CDR1 is SGDLS and CDR2 is YYNGEE. V dropped 7 bases and J dropped 2 bases, with 21 bases sitting between them. The CDR3 sequence is 17 residues long. CDR3 in DNA: TGTGCCAGCCATCCCGGAGGTATCGCGGAAAACACCGGGGAGCTGTTTTTT. As protein: CASHPGGIAENTGELFF.

This rearrangement joins TRBV2 to TRBJ2-7; 8 nucleotides match TRBD1. V trimming: 8 bases; J trimming: 0 bases; junction bases outside the gene matches: 6. The germline V gene encodes CDR1 SNHLY and CDR2 FYNNEI. The CDR3 extends over 14 amino acids. The CDR3 loop reads CASVRGRSSYEQYF. In DNA, the CDR3 is TGTGCCAGCGTCAGGGGGCGTAGCTCCTACGAGCAGTACTTC.

This chain joins TRBV15 and TRBJ2-7, with 9 bases lining up with TRBD1. Germline lookup yields CDR1 LNHNV and CDR2 YYDKDF (reference sequence). The CDR3 covers 15 residues. V lost 5 bases to trimming and J lost 1 base; unmatched junction nucleotides: 6. This CDR3 is CATSGGQGPSYEQYF. Here the CDR3 DNA reads TGTGCCACCAGCGGGGGACAGGGTCCATCCTACGAGCAGTACTTC.

The V gene is TRBV7-2, the J gene TRBJ2-7; D remains ambiguous. This CDR3 is built from 12 residues. CDR1 and CDR2 (germline): SGHTA, FQGNSA. Trimming pared 0 bases from V and 4 bases from J, leaving 4 bases between. The CDR3 sequence is CASSLALYEQYF. CDR3 DNA: TGTGCCAGCAGCTTAGCGCTGTACGAGCAGTACTTC.

The V and J genes are TRBV5-4 and TRBJ2-7; 10 positions agree with TRBD2. The CDR3 totals 14 residues. Germline values: CDR1 SGHNT, CDR2 YYREEE (reference sequence). The ends lost 4 bases at V and 6 bases at J; junction bases unmatched: 7. The chain's CDR3 is CASSAGTSASEQYF. CDR3 DNA sequence: TGTGCCAGCAGCGCCGGGACTAGCGCCTCCGAGCAGTACTTC. Variable domain in full (rest from reference TRBV5-4 and TRBJ2-7): ETGVTQSPTHLIKTRGQQVTLRCSSQSGHNTVSWYQQALGQGPQFIFQYYREEENGRGNFPPRFSGLQFPNYSSELNVNALELDDSALYLCASSAGTSASEQYFGPGTRLTVT.

This rearrangement joins TRBV7-9 to TRBJ1-2, with TRBD1 as a possible D gene (6 bases). Germline loops: CDR1 SEHNR, CDR2 FQNEAQ (reference sequence). The CDR3 runs to 14 residues. The V gene lost 8 bases and the J gene lost 2 bases, with 15 bases spanning the gap. The CDR3: CASHHPTGNYGYTF. The CDR3 DNA follows: TGTGCCAGCCACCACCCAACAGGGAACTATGGCTACACCTTC.